The source of this T cell receptor beta chain is a study of OX40 agonist ivuxolimab in advanced cancers. Overall study findings and caveats: With doses of 0.1 to 3.0 mg/kg, CD4+ and CD8+ blood T cells had undergone clonal expansion by week 6.

The sampling schedule covered blood at baseline, cycle 4 day 1, and cycle 7 day 1. Per the germline V gene, CDR1 is MGHRA and CDR2 is YSYEKL. J gave up 10 bases and V 0 bases, and 6 bases lay outside the gene matches. This CDR3 contains 14 residues. With respect to this clone: The antigen is undetermined. Additional DNA sequences in this sample encode the identical CDR3.

Here immunoSEQ multiplex PCR was the method, and the copy in TCRdb shows in-frame clones only, minus some. The sample consists of 35,000 to 45,000 clones, roughly 90% of them appearing once. The sequence came from an adult with an advanced solid tumor such as melanoma, head and neck, liver or kidney cancer. Sequenced material: CD4+ or CD8+ T cells sorted from blood, taken in a trial of the OX40 agonist ivuxolimab. J is TRBJ2-1 and V is TRBV4-1, with 7 bases that match TRBD2. CDR3: CASSQDRGGLEQFF. The DNA of the CDR3 is TGCGCCAGCAGCCAAGATCGGGGAGGGTTAGAGCAGTTCTTC.